Shown below are 23 T cell receptor beta chains from a single sample sequenced in a study of monozygotic twins with inflammatory bowel disease. TCRdb reanalyzed the 5' RACE reads, giving one entry per CDR3 protein sequence and no DNA. The listing contains just over 300,000 distinct CDR3 sequences. The sample was blood. Receptors were obtained from a human donor with ulcerative colitis or Crohn's disease, or a healthy co-twin of an affected twin (not recorded which).

V and J are TRBV20-1 and TRBJ2-6. The CDR3 consists of 14 residues. Germline V lookup: CDR1 DFQATT, CDR2 SNEGSKA (reference sequence). CDR3 residues: CSAGPTAGANVLTF.

The rearrangement uses TRBV7-2 and TRBJ1-5; as DNA is missing, the TRBD1 call by TCRdb cannot be tested. The germline V gene has CDR1 SGHTA and CDR2 FQGNSA. The CDR3 has 14 residues. The CDR3 spells CASSKTGGNQPQHF.

CDR3 region: CASSDTWLPDTQYF. The chain is built from TRBV2 and TRBJ2-3. The CDR3 runs 14 residues. Germline V gene sequence: CDR1 SNHLY, CDR2 FYNNEI.

This chain links TRBV18 with TRBJ2-4; TCRdb names TRBD2, which stays unverified in the absence of DNA. In germline, CDR1 is KGHSH, CDR2 LQKENI. There are 15 residues in the CDR3. The CDR3 region is CASSPPTSAKNIQYF.

V and J are TRBV28 and TRBJ2-5. This CDR3 is 12 amino acids long. CDR1 and CDR2 (germline): MDHEN, SYDVKM. The CDR3 here is CASSLSGSDQYF.

The chain carries TRBV12-3 or TRBV12-4 and TRBJ2-3; lacking DNA, the TRBD2 call made by TCRdb goes unchecked. This CDR3 is built from 16 residues. The CDR3 reads CASSIGLAGNTDTQYF.

The chain has TRBV7-9 and TRBJ2-6; there is no DNA to check the TCRdb D call of TRBD1. The CDR3 length is 13 residues. Germline V gene data show CDR1 as SEHNR and CDR2 as FQNEAQ (reference sequence). This CDR3 reads CASSLPLANVLTF.

V is TRBV5-4 and J is TRBJ1-4; TCRdb indicates TRBD1, and absent DNA this call remains unverified. CDR1 SGHNT and CDR2 YYREEE come from the germline V gene (reference sequence). This CDR3 contains 15 residues. The CDR3 here is CASSSRDRGGEKLFF.

The V gene is TRBV24-1, the J gene TRBJ2-2; TCRdb indicates TRBD1, and absent DNA this call remains unverified. Germline assignment: CDR1 KGHDR and CDR2 SFDVKD. This CDR3 comprises 15 residues. CDR3: CATSEGARDNGELFF.

This chain joins TRBV18 and TRBJ2-2; the D gene TCRdb calls, TRBD1, cannot be checked with no DNA. The CDR3 loop spans 16 amino acids. Germline CDR1 and CDR2: KGHSH and LQKENI. CDR3 residues: CASSPLQGPDTGELFF.

This rearrangement joins TRBV20-1 to TRBJ2-2; checking the TCRdb D call of TRBD1 is not possible without DNA. This CDR3 has 14 residues. CDR1 is DFQATT, CDR2 SNEGSKA, per germline (reference sequence). The CDR3 loop is CSASQGLGTGELFF.

V and J are TRBV7-8 and TRBJ2-1. Per the germline V gene, CDR1 is SGHVS and CDR2 is FQNEAQ. The CDR3 loop spans 13 amino acids. This CDR3 reads CASSLGRNNEQFF.

This chain uses TRBV6-2 or TRBV6-3 with TRBJ2-1; TCRdb designates TRBD2, a call that cannot be tested without DNA. The CDR3 covers 17 residues. The germline V gene has CDR1 MNHEY and CDR2 SVGEGT. Here the CDR3 reads CASSYSSREPYYNEQFF.

This rearrangement joins TRBV12-5 to TRBJ2-3. The germline gives CDR1 LGHNT, CDR2 FRNRAP. The CDR3 runs to 12 residues. CDR3 sequence reads: CASGRTADTQYF.

The chain carries TRBV14 and TRBJ1-1. CDR1 is SGHDN, CDR2 FVKESK, per germline. This CDR3 is 17 amino acids long. The chain's CDR3 is CASSQVVLVQMNTEAFF.

The rearrangement links TRBV12-3 or TRBV12-4 to TRBJ2-5; TCRdb's D gene call, TRBD1, goes unchecked for lack of DNA. This CDR3 has 14 residues. CDR3 amino acids: CASTAQGRKETQYF.

This sequence joins TRBV5-4 and TRBJ1-3. The CDR3 is 15 amino acids. Germline CDR1 and CDR2: SGHNT and YYREEE (reference sequence). The CDR3 here is CASSPANGYGNTIYF.

The chain combines TRBV7-2 with TRBJ1-5; the D call of TRBD1 rests on TCRdb alone, since no DNA is present to check it. Germline lookup yields CDR1 SGHTA and CDR2 FQGNSA. The CDR3 loop spans 14 amino acids. The CDR3 loop reads CATSGQHPSQPQHF. Combining the CDR3 with reference TRBV7-2 and TRBJ1-5 gives the whole variable domain GAGVSQSPSNKVTEKGKDVELRCDPISGHTALYWYRQSLGQGLEFLIYFQGNSAPDKSGLPSDRFSAERTGGSVSTLTIQRTQQEDSAVYLCATSGQHPSQPQHFGDGTRLSIL.

The chain links TRBV13 to TRBJ2-3; checking the TCRdb D call of TRBD1 is not possible without DNA. The germline CDR1 and CDR2 sequences are PRHDT and FYEKMQ (reference sequence). There are 18 residues in the CDR3. The CDR3 is CASSQRWGAKRGTDTQYF.

This rearrangement joins TRBV6-5 to TRBJ2-3; lacking DNA, the TRBD2 call made by TCRdb goes unchecked. The germline gives CDR1 MNHEY, CDR2 SVGAGI. The CDR3 sequence is 15 residues long. Here the CDR3 reads CASSTSGRPPWTQYF.

V is TRBV6-5 and J is TRBJ2-7; the D call of TRBD2 rests on TCRdb alone, since no DNA is present to check it. Germline V gives CDR1 MNHEY, CDR2 SVGAGI. This CDR3 contains 12 residues. CDR3 loop: CASSSSTSGLFF.

This chain joins TRBV6-5 and TRBJ1-2. CDR1 MNHEY and CDR2 SVGAGI come from the germline V gene. The CDR3 runs 14 residues. The CDR3 loop is CASSYSRTAYGYTF.

The V gene is TRBV5-6, the J gene TRBJ2-1; the TRBD2 assignment by TCRdb is unverifiable without DNA. The CDR3 is made up of 14 amino acids. Germline-derived CDR1 and CDR2 are SGHDT and YYEEEE. The CDR3 region is CASISSGMIYEQFF.